This TCR beta chain was sequenced in a study of T cells in Graves' hyperthyroidism and ophthalmopathy. V lost 7 bases, J lost 3 bases, and 12 bases lay in between. The CDR3 totals 12 residues. Germline V gene data show CDR1 as DFQATT and CDR2 as SNEGSKA (reference sequence). Amplified regions were TCR beta CDR3 sequences from RNA transcripts. Using the HTBI primer set, a first-round RT-PCR was run on the TCR CDR3. TCRdb itself ran the multiplex PCR reads through MiXCR, one entry per CDR3 protein. Counted here are 600,000 to 800,000 distinct CDR3 sequences, 30% to 40% occurring once; the ten biggest clones make up less than 35%. This clonotype was seen at least ten times.

This chain uses TRBV20-1 with TRBJ2-5; no firm D call. The specimen sequenced was blood. This TCR came from a woman aged 40 to 50 with Graves' hyperthyroidism. DNA of the CDR3: TGCAGTGGAATGGGTTCGGAAGAGACCCAGTACTTC. Translating it yields CSGMGSEETQYF.